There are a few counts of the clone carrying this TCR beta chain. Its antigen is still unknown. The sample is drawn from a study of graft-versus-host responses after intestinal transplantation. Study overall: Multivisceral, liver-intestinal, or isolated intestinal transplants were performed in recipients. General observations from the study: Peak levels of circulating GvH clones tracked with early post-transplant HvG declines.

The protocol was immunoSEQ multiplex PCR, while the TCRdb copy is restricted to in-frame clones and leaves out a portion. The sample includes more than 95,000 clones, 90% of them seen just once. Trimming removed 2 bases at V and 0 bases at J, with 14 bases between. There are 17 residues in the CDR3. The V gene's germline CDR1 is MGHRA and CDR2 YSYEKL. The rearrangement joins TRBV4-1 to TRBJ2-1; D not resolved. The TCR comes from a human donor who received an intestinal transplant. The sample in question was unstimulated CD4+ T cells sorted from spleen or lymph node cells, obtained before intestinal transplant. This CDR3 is CASSQMVRLDSYNEQFF. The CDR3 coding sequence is TGCGCCAGCAGCCAAATGGTTCGGCTAGACTCCTACAATGAGCAGTTCTTC.